These 16 T cell receptor beta chains share one sample of origin, sequenced in a study of T cell repertoires in cytomegalovirus infection. TCRdb analysed the reads with MiXCR anew, one entry per CDR3 protein. Of 200,000 to 250,000 distinct CDR3 sequences listed, under 25% are singletons. The sample taken for sequencing was CD8+ T cells from PBMCs. The receptors come from a human donor in good health (CMV status not recorded). Some clones in this sample may be carry-over from other donors' samples.

This clonotype was found a few times. The J gene is TRBJ2-7, the V gene TRBV15; D remains unclear. The V end lost 3 bases, the J end lost 5 bases, and 8 bases lay between the germline ends. Germline V CDR1 and CDR2: LNHNV, YYDKDF (reference sequence). The CDR3 consists of 12 residues. CDR3 amino acids: CATSSTMDEQYF. Written as DNA, the CDR3 is TGTGCCACCAGCAGTACTATGGACGAGCAGTACTTC.

This chain links TRBV14 with TRBJ2-7; D perhaps matches TRBD2 (7 bases). Germline CDR1 is SGHDN and CDR2 is FVKESK. V was cut by 1 base and J by 6 bases, with 16 bases left in between. The CDR3 has 15 residues. The CDR3 DNA reads TGTGCCAGCAGCCAAGGGATCGGGGGGCTTGTCGAGCAGTACTTC. Translating it yields CASSQGIGGLVEQYF.

This rearrangement joins TRBV19 to TRBJ1-1; no firm D call. Germline assignment: CDR1 LNHDA and CDR2 SQIVND (reference sequence). The CDR3 is 16 residues long. V lost 0 bases, J lost 0 bases, and 11 bases lay in between. The CDR3 reads CASSIEAGGLNTEAFF. The CDR3 region has the DNA TGTGCCAGTAGTATAGAGGCGGGCGGGCTGAACACTGAAGCTTTCTTT.

This clonotype has just a few counts. This chain links TRBV12-3 or TRBV12-4 with TRBJ1-2; D not certain. The CDR3 extends over 15 amino acids. Trimming took 1 base from V and 3 from J, leaving 12 bases between them. The CDR3 nucleotides are TGTGCCAGCAGTTTAGTTTGGGGAGACGACTATGGCTACACCTTC. It codes for CASSLVWGDDYGYTF.

In its sample, this clonotype was seen many times. This chain joins TRBV3-1 and TRBJ2-1; D is uncertain. V lost 4 bases and J lost 3, with 16 bases in between. CDR3 size: 16 residues. Germline V lookup: CDR1 LGHDT, CDR2 YNNKEL (reference sequence). In nucleotides, the CDR3 is TGTGCCAGCAGCCCGACCGACGGAAGCTTCTACAATGAGCAGTTCTTC. Encoded protein: CASSPTDGSFYNEQFF.

This clonotype was counted between two and nine times. J is TRBJ1-4 and V is TRBV15; D is perhaps TRBD1 (5 bases). The CDR3 extends over 15 amino acids. The germline CDR1 and CDR2 sequences are LNHNV and YYDKDF (reference sequence). V was pared by 2 bases and J by 3 bases, with 10 bases between. CDR3 residues: CATSRSGMANEKLFF. The CDR3 nucleotides are TGTGCCACCAGCAGATCAGGGATGGCTAATGAAAAACTGTTTTTT.

This clonotype was seen ten or more times. This rearrangement joins TRBV7-2 to TRBJ1-2; the D gene is possibly TRBD1 (6 bases). Germline CDR1 SGHTA, CDR2 FQGNSA. The CDR3 contains 14 residues. Trimming removed 5 bases from V and 0 bases from J, with 10 bases in between. CDR3 in amino acids: CASSLNRANYGYTF. CDR3 in DNA: TGTGCCAGCAGCCTTAACAGGGCTAACTATGGCTACACCTTC.

This clonotype was counted at least ten times. The CDR3 DNA sequence: TGTGCCAGCAGCTTAGAGTGGGGTAGAGTAACAGATACGCAGTATTTT. It specifies CASSLEWGRVTDTQYF. The rearrangement joins TRBV7-9 to TRBJ2-3; D call uncertain. The CDR3 sequence is 16 residues long. The germline CDR1 and CDR2 sequences are SEHNR and FQNEAQ (reference sequence). V lost 1 base and J 3 bases, leaving 14 bases between the germline ends.

The rearrangement joins TRBV7-3 to TRBJ2-5, with D perhaps matching TRBD2 (5 bases). This CDR3 spans 15 amino acids. V gave up 3 bases and J gave up 5 bases, with 16 bases separating them. From germline, CDR1 is SGHTA and CDR2 FQGTGA. The CDR3 coding sequence is TGTGCCAGCAGCTTGGGGTCCTGGGAGACGGAGACCCAGTACTTC. It translates to CASSLGSWETETQYF.

The CDR3 coding sequence is TGCAGCGGGGGAGGACAGCGTGGTTCCGGGGAGCTGTTTTTT. Its translation: CSGGGQRGSGELFF. V and J are TRBV29-1 and TRBJ2-2; either TRBD1 or TRBD2 may fit D (6 bases each). Germline CDR1 and CDR2: SQVTM and ANQGSEA. The CDR3 has 14 residues. With 7 bases removed from V and 6 bases from J, the gap between germline ends came to 18 bases.

This clonotype occurred a few times. V and J are TRBV7-8 and TRBJ1-5; the match to TRBD1 covers 8 bases. The CDR3 has 15 residues. Germline V gene data show CDR1 as SGHVS and CDR2 as FQNEAQ. V trimming: 4 bases; J trimming: 4 bases; junction bases outside the gene matches: 6. The CDR3 here is CASSSPDRVNQPQHF. DNA for the CDR3: TGTGCCAGCAGCTCCCCGGACAGGGTAAATCAGCCCCAGCATTTT.

This sequence joins TRBV2 and TRBJ2-3; a possible D gene is TRBD2 (7 bases). The CDR3 totals 12 residues. CDR1 SNHLY and CDR2 FYNNEI come from the germline V gene. Trimming took off 7 bases at V and 6 bases at J, with 11 bases between the two ends. The CDR3 reads CASMGGPDTQYF. In DNA form, the CDR3 reads TGTGCCAGCATGGGGGGGCCGGATACGCAGTATTTT.

Worth noting for this clonotype: Given a much more abundant clone one base away, this may be a read error. The rearrangement links TRBV7-9 to TRBJ2-7; 8 nucleotides match TRBD2. V lost 5 bases to trimming and J lost 2 bases; unmatched junction nucleotides: 5. The CDR3 length is 14 residues. Germline V gives CDR1 SEHNR, CDR2 FQNEAQ (reference sequence). The DNA of the CDR3 is TGTGCCAGCAGCGCCCTCGGGGGGGCCTACGAGCAGTACTTC. Its protein is CASSALGGAYEQYF.

The rearrangement joins TRBV20-1 to TRBJ2-5; TRBD1 might be the D (5 bases). Germline V CDR1 and CDR2: DFQATT, SNEGSKA (reference sequence). Trimming left V 0 bases short and J 9 bases short, with 23 bases between. The CDR3 loop spans 16 amino acids. The CDR3 sequence: CSARESRGRKTDPQYF. The CDR3 nucleotides are TGCAGTGCTAGAGAGTCTAGGGGAAGGAAAACTGACCCCCAGTACTTC.

This clonotype occurred many times. This chain links TRBV28 with TRBJ2-3; no clear D. CDR1 MDHEN and CDR2 SYDVKM come from the germline V gene. Trimming took 6 bases from V and 0 from J, leaving 16 bases between them. This CDR3 spans 16 amino acids. DNA of the CDR3: TGTGCCAGCAGCCTTATGCCGCCACCTAGCACAGATACGCAGTATTTT. It specifies CASSLMPPPSTDTQYF.

This clonotype was found a few times. The chain has TRBV7-9 and TRBJ2-5; no reliable D call. V was pared by 2 bases and J by 3 bases, with 7 bases between. Germline V gene sequence: CDR1 SEHNR, CDR2 FQNEAQ (reference sequence). There are 13 residues in the CDR3. The CDR3 sequence is CASSLREKETQYF. CDR3 DNA sequence: TGTGCCAGCAGCTTACGCGAAAAAGAGACCCAGTACTTC.